This T cell receptor (beta chain) was documented in a study of T cells in Graves' hyperthyroidism and ophthalmopathy. Study-level results: For ophthalmopathy, model prediction preceded onset by a median 6.5 months.

RNA transcripts were the template for amplifying TCR beta CDR3 regions. Researchers ran a first-round RT-PCR on the TCR CDR3 using the HTBI primer set. One entry per CDR3 protein, called by TCRdb with MiXCR from the multiplex PCR reads. This table holds roughly 750,000 distinct CDR3 sequences, less than 20% found once. A few counts support this clonotype. Antigen: not known. Germline assignment: CDR1 KGHSH and CDR2 LQKENI. Trimming cost V 3 bases and J 4 bases; bases outside gene matches: 7. The CDR3 loop spans 16 amino acids. Across 18 months, stable Graves' hyperthyroidism was marked by no progression to ophthalmopathy. Diagnosis of hyperthyroidism was new in patients aged 18 to 65, and its duration was under 2 months.

The chain employs TRBV18 and TRBJ2-2, with 8 bases lining up with TRBD2. This TCR came from a man between 18 and 29 years old with Graves' hyperthyroidism. Material: blood. DNA for the CDR3: TGTGCCAGCTCACCGTCGACGACTAGCGCCACCGGGGAGCTGTTTTTT. Protein product: CASSPSTTSATGELFF. The entire variable domain, with the rest obtained from reference TRBV18 and TRBJ2-2, is as follows: NAGVMQNPRHLVRRRGQEARLRCSPMKGHSHVYWYRQLPEEGLKFMVYLQKENIIDESGMPKERFSAEFPKEGPSILRIQQVVRGDSAAYFCASSPSTTSATGELFFGEGSRLTVL.